This TCR beta chain was captured in a study of blood T cell repertoires in COVID-19. The assay was immunoSEQ multiplex PCR, and TCRdb's table has in-frame clones only and misses some. Of approximately 250,000 clones in the sample, approximately 86% were seen once. The germline gives CDR1 SGHAT, CDR2 FQNNGV. The CDR3 has 15 residues. The J segment lost 5 bases and the V segment lost 5 bases, leaving 10 bases of the junction unmatched. This sequence was found in a woman in her fifties or sixties with active or convalescent COVID-19. The J gene is TRBJ2-3, the V gene TRBV11-2, with TRBD2 matching 7 bases. The sample consisted of peripheral blood. CDR3 nucleotide sequence: TGTGCCAGCAGCCGCGGGCTAGCGGCCGGAGATACGCAGTATTTT. Amino acid sequence: CASSRGLAAGDTQYF.